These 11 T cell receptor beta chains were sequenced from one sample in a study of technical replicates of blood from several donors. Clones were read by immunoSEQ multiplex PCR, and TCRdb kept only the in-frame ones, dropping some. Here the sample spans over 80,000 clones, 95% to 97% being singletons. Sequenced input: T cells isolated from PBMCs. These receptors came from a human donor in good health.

The CDR3 sequence: CASSPGQLNTEAFF. In nucleotides, the CDR3 is TGTGCCAGTAGTCCGGGACAGTTAAACACTGAAGCTTTCTTT. The rearrangement uses TRBV19 and TRBJ1-1; TRBD1 matches 7 bases. The CDR3 is made up of 14 amino acids. V shed 5 bases and J 2 bases; nucleotides not matched to a gene: 5. The germline V gene has CDR1 LNHDA and CDR2 SQIVND (reference sequence).

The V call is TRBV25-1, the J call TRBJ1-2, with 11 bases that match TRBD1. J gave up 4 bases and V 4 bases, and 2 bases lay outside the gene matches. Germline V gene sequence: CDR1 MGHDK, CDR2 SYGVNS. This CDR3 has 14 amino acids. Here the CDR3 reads CASSGTGGAYGYTF. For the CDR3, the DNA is TGTGCCAGCAGTGGGACAGGGGGCGCCTATGGCTACACCTTC.

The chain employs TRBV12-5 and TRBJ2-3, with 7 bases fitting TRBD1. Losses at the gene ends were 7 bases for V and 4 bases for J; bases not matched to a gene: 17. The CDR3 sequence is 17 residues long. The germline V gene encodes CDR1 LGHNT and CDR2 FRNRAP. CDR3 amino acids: CASVIQTGAHRPDTQYF. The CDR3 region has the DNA TGTGCTAGTGTTATACAAACAGGGGCACATAGACCAGATACGCAGTATTTT.

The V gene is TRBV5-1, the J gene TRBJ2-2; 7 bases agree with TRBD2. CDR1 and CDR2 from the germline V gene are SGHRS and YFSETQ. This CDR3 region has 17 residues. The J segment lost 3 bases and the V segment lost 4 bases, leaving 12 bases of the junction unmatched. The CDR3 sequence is CASSLNPTSRYTGELFF. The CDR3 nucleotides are TGCGCCAGCAGCCTGAACCCGACTAGCCGGTACACCGGGGAGCTGTTTTTT. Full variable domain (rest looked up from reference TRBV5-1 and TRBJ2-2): KAGVTQTPRYLIKTRGQQVTLSCSPISGHRSVSWYQQTPGQGLQFLFEYFSETQRNKGNFPGRFSGRQFSNSRSEMNVSTLELGDSALYLCASSLNPTSRYTGELFFGEGSRLTVL.

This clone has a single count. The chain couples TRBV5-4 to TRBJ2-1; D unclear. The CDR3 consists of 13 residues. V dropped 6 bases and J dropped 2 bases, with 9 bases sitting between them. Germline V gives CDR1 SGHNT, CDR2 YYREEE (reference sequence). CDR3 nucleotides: TGTGCCAGCAACTACCGTCCCTACAATGAGCAGTTCTTC. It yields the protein CASNYRPYNEQFF.

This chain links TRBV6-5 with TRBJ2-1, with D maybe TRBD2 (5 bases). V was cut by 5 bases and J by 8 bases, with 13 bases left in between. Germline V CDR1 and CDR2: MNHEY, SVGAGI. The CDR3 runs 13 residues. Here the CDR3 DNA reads TGTGCCAGCAGTAAACTAGTCGGGGATGAGCAGTTCTTC. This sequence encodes CASSKLVGDEQFF.

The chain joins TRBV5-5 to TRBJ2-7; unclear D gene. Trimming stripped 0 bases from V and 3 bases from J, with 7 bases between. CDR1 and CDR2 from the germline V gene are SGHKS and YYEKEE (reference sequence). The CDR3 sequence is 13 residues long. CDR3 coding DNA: TGTGCCAGCAGCTTGGCTCAGAACTACGAGCAGTACTTC. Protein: CASSLAQNYEQYF.

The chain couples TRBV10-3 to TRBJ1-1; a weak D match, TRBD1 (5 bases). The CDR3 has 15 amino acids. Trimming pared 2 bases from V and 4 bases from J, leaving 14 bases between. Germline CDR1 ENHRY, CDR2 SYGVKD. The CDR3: CAISEREGTSTEAFF. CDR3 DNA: TGTGCCATCAGTGAGAGGGAGGGGACCAGCACTGAAGCTTTCTTT.

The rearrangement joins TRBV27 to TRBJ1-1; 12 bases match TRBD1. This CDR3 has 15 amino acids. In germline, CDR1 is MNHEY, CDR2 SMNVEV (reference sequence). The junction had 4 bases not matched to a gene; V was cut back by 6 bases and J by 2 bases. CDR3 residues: CASRPGTGGNTEAFF. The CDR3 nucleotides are TGTGCCAGCAGACCGGGGACAGGGGGCAACACTGAAGCTTTCTTT.

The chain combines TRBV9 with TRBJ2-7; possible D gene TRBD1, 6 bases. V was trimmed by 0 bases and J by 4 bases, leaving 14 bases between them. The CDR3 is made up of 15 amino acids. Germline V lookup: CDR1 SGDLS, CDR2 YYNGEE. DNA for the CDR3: TGTGCCAGCAGCGTAGGGACAGCTCCCCTATACGAGCAGTACTTC. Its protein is CASSVGTAPLYEQYF.

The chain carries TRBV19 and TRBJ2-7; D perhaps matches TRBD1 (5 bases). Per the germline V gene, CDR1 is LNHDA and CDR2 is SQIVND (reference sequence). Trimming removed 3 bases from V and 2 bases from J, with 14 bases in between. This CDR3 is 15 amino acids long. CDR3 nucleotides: TGTGCCAGTAGTATTTCAGGGCGGCACCCCTACGAGCAGTACTTC. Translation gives CASSISGRHPYEQYF.